This TCR beta chain appears in the sequencing data of a study of blood T cell repertoires in COVID-19. The length of the CDR3 is 16 residues. Looked up from germline, CDR1 is SGHTA and CDR2 is FQGNSA. The V gene end was trimmed by 4 bases and the J gene end by 4 bases; junction bases not matched to a gene: 11. Assay used: immunoSEQ multiplex PCR; TCRdb lists only in-frame clones, some missing. The top ten clones hold about 7% of a sample with about 350,000 clones, roughly 90% of them seen once. The sequenced sample consisted of peripheral blood. This chain uses TRBV7-2 with TRBJ1-1, with 8 bases aligning to TRBD1. The receptor comes from a woman in her sixties or seventies with COVID-19, enrolled during active disease. CDR3 loop: CASSSPRTGPITEAFF. The CDR3 DNA follows: TGTGCCAGCAGCTCCCCAAGGACAGGGCCCATCACTGAAGCTTTCTTT.